These T cell receptor beta chains were read from a single sample in a study of blood T cell repertoires in COVID-19. Profiling relied on immunoSEQ multiplex PCR, and the TCRdb table lists in-frame clones only, not all of them. The sample shows 90,000 or so clones, 87% of them seen only once. The sample comprised peripheral blood. These receptors all stem from an older woman with COVID-19, enrolled during active disease. CDR3s include the opening cysteine and the closing phenylalanine or tryptophan. D genes are given only for firm matches. Rows give clone size only sometimes, using once, few, many, or a class for an expanded clone.

length	size	V	D	J	DNA	CDR3
12	.	TRBV3-1/TRBV3-2	TRBD1	TRBJ1-1	TGTGCCAGCAGCCTCCCAGGGGGGGAAGCTTTCTTT	CASSLPGGEAFF
19	.	TRBV28	TRBD1	TRBJ1-5	TGTGCCAGCAGCTCTCCCGGGACAGGGGCCATAATGGGCAATCAGCCCCAGCATTTT	CASSSPGTGAIMGNQPQHF
16	.	TRBV6-2/TRBV6-3	TRBD2	TRBJ2-2	TGTGCCAGCAGTTACCCGTCTAGCGGGGGGACCGGGGAGCTGTTTTTT	CASSYPSSGGTGELFF
17	.	TRBV6-1	TRBD1	TRBJ1-3	TGTGCCAGCAGTGAGGGGATCACACAGGGGGCTACGGACACCATATATTTT	CASSEGITQGATDTIYF
13	.	TRBV7-2	.	TRBJ1-1	TGTGCCAGCAGCCGTGTGCTGGAGCGTGAAGCTTTCTTT	CASSRVLEREAFF
14	few	TRBV14	.	TRBJ2-5	TGTGCCAGCAGCCGAACGCGGGATTTGGGGACCCAGTACTTC	CASSRTRDLGTQYF
15	.	TRBV5-1	.	TRBJ2-2	TGCGCCAGCAACAGGCGAGGTTTTTCGAGCGGGGAGCTGTTTTTT	CASNRRGFSSGELFF
16	.	TRBV10-3	.	TRBJ2-3	TGTGCCATCAGGGACTTCTCCCGGGGTAGCACAGATACGCAGTATTTT	CAIRDFSRGSTDTQYF
13	.	TRBV6-2/TRBV6-3	.	TRBJ2-1	TGTGCCAGCAGTTACTCCTTCGGCAATGAGCAGTTCTTC	CASSYSFGNEQFF
15	.	TRBV2	TRBD1	TRBJ1-3	TGTGCCAGCAGTGCACAGGGGCTCTCTGGAAACACCATATATTTT	CASSAQGLSGNTIYF
14	.	TRBV9	TRBD1	TRBJ1-1	TGTGCCAGCAATAAGGGACAGCTGAACACTGAAGCTTTCTTT	CASNKGQLNTEAFF
13	.	TRBV9	.	TRBJ1-1	TGTGCCAGCAGCGCCTTCTCGGACACTGAAGCTTTCTTT	CASSAFSDTEAFF
15	once	TRBV7-3	TRBD1	TRBJ1-6	TGTGCCAGCAGCGCGACAGGGGTCTATAATTCACCCCTCCACTTT	CASSATGVYNSPLHF
14	.	TRBV6-6	.	TRBJ1-4	TGTGCCACCCTCGCGCGGGCGCGGGATGAAAAACTGTTTTTT	CATLARARDEKLFF
16	.	TRBV4-2	.	TRBJ1-6	TGTGCCAGCAGCCAAGATCCCGGGACACAGAATTCACCCCTCCACTTT	CASSQDPGTQNSPLHF
17	.	TRBV19	TRBD1	TRBJ1-3	TGTGCCAGTAGTATACCCTCGACAGGGCACTCTGGAAACACCATATATTTT	CASSIPSTGHSGNTIYF
15	.	TRBV4-2	TRBD1	TRBJ1-3	TGTGCCAGCAGCTCCGACAGGGGGTCTGGAAACACCATATATTTT	CASSSDRGSGNTIYF
15	.	TRBV28	.	TRBJ1-2	TGTGCCAGCAGTCTGGACGAGGGCTTAACGCCTGGCTACACCTTC	CASSLDEGLTPGYTF
17	.	TRBV27	.	TRBJ1-5	TGTGCCAGCAGTTCGGCGGGGGGAAGCTATAGCAATCAGCCCCAGCATTTT	CASSSAGGSYSNQPQHF
14	.	TRBV18	.	TRBJ1-1	TGTGCCAGCTCACCACAGACAGGACGCACTGAAGCTTTCTTT	CASSPQTGRTEAFF
13	.	TRBV7-2	.	TRBJ2-7	TGTGCCAGCAGCTTACGGCGGTCCTACGAGCAGTACTTC	CASSLRRSYEQYF
14	.	TRBV28	.	TRBJ1-5	TGTGCCAGCAGTTTAGGGGGGTCGGGTCAGCCCCAGCATTTT	CASSLGGSGQPQHF
13	.	TRBV27	.	TRBJ1-5	TGTGCCAGTGCCCCCCGAGCCCTTCAGCCCCAGCATTTT	CASAPRALQPQHF
14	.	TRBV7-2	.	TRBJ1-1	TGTGCCAGCAGCCCCTGGTCGAGCGGGATTGAAGCTTTCTTT	CASSPWSSGIEAFF
14	.	TRBV10-3	.	TRBJ2-5	TGTGCCATCAGTGAGTCACAGTGGGTAAGGACCCAGTACTTC	CAISESQWVRTQYF
14	.	TRBV7-6	.	TRBJ1-5	TGTGCCAGCAGCTTAGCTACAGGGAATCAGCCCCAGCATTTT	CASSLATGNQPQHF
13	once	TRBV3-1/TRBV3-2	.	TRBJ1-2	TGTGCCAGCAGCCTTTCGGAGATCTATGGCTACACCTTC	CASSLSEIYGYTF
13	.	TRBV10-3	.	TRBJ1-1	TGTGCCGCGGCACCCCGGGGGGACACTGAAGCTTTCTTT	CAAAPRGDTEAFF
14	few	TRBV28	.	TRBJ1-4	TGTGCCAGCAGTTTAGACGGGTATAATGAAAAACTGTTTTTT	CASSLDGYNEKLFF
14	.	TRBV7-2	TRBD1	TRBJ2-7	TGTGCCAGCAGCTCGGGACAGCTCTCCTACGAGCAGTACTTC	CASSSGQLSYEQYF
15	.	TRBV21-1	.	TRBJ2-7	TGTGCCAGCAGCCCAGGTGGGACAGGGAGCCACGAGCAGTACTTC	CASSPGGTGSHEQYF
15	once	TRBV28	.	TRBJ1-5	TGTGCCAGCAGATCCGGGACAATTAGCAATCAGCCCCAGCATTTT	CASRSGTISNQPQHF
15	.	TRBV7-2	TRBD2	TRBJ2-1	TGTGCCAGCAGAGATCGGGCTAGCGGGGACAATGAGCAGTTCTTC	CASRDRASGDNEQFF
13	.	TRBV6-6	TRBD1	TRBJ1-2	TGTGCCAGCAGCTCCGACAGGGCGCTCGGCTACACCTTC	CASSSDRALGYTF
15	.	TRBV6-2/TRBV6-3	TRBD1	TRBJ1-4	TGTGCCAGCAGTAACCCGGGACAGGGGAACGAAAAACTGTTTTTT	CASSNPGQGNEKLFF
13	.	TRBV2	.	TRBJ1-4	TGTGCCAGCAGTGACAGGGGTGGAGAAAAACTGTTTTTT	CASSDRGGEKLFF
13	.	TRBV19	TRBD1	TRBJ2-5	TGTGCCAGTGGGTTCACAGGGGAAGGGACCCAGTACTTC	CASGFTGEGTQYF
12	few	TRBV2	.	TRBJ1-5	TGTGCCAGCAGTGACCGTTTCCAGCCCCAGCATTTT	CASSDRFQPQHF
17	.	TRBV3-1/TRBV3-2	TRBD2	TRBJ2-5	TGTGCCAGCAGCCAACCTGCCCTAGCGGGGGGGCGGGAGACCCAGTACTTC	CASSQPALAGGRETQYF
16	.	TRBV21-1	.	TRBJ1-5	TGTGCCAGCAGCACTGAACCCGGGACACTGAATCAGCCCCAGCATTTT	CASSTEPGTLNQPQHF
16	.	TRBV5-5	TRBD1	TRBJ2-2	TGTGCCAGCAGCCCTAGACAGGGGTTGGGCACCGGGGAGCTGTTTTTT	CASSPRQGLGTGELFF